The 5 T cell receptor beta chains reported below all come from one sample, sequenced in a study of CD8 T cells in ankylosing spondylitis. Via MiXCR, TCRdb re-called the 5' RACE reads, giving one row per CDR3 protein. Found here are under 250,000 distinct CDR3 sequences, around 32% of them singletons; the top ten hold approximately 4.4%. The sequencing sample was made of blood, either unsorted or a sorted T cell fraction (not recorded which). The receptors here all came from a male donor with ankylosing spondylitis or in good health (not recorded which).

V usage is TRBV6-5 and J usage is TRBJ1-1; TRBD1 matches 8 bases. The CDR3 is made up of 15 amino acids. Trimming took 6 bases from V and 1 from J; bases not matched to a gene: 7. From germline, CDR1 is MNHEY and CDR2 SVGAGI. In DNA form, the CDR3 reads TGTGCCAGCAGCTACGGACAGGGCCCGAACACTGAAGCTTTCTTT. Translating gives CASSYGQGPNTEAFF.

The chain joins TRBV7-9 to TRBJ2-2; 8 nucleotides line up with TRBD1. Germline values: CDR1 SEHNR, CDR2 FQNEAQ (reference sequence). Trimming at V came to 4 bases and at J to 3 bases, leaving 10 bases not matched to a gene. The CDR3 contains 17 residues. The CDR3 nucleotides read TGTGCCAGCAGCTGGACAGGGACGGCGTGGGACACCGGGGAGCTGTTTTTT. It yields the protein CASSWTGTAWDTGELFF. Based on the CDR3 plus reference TRBV7-9 and TRBJ2-2, the full variable domain is DTGVSQNPRHKITKRGQNVTFRCDPISEHNRLYWYRQTLGQGPEFLTYFQNEAQLEKSRLLSDRFSAERPKGSFSTLEIQRTEQGDSAMYLCASSWTGTAWDTGELFFGEGSRLTVL.

Concerning this clonotype: Given the absence of the conserved phenylalanine or tryptophan at the CDR3 end, a read error is likely. The chain employs TRBV12-3 or TRBV12-4 and TRBJ1-1; D gene ambiguous. The CDR3 has 13 residues. With 3 bases removed from V and 5 bases from J, the gap between germline ends came to 10 bases. CDR3 in amino acids: CASSLRERTEAFL. The CDR3 coding sequence is TGTGCCAGCAGTTTGAGGGAGCGGACTGAAGCTTTCTTG.

The CDR3 DNA sequence: TGTGCCATCAGTGATGGGGCTAGCACAGATACGCAGTATTTT. This sequence encodes CAISDGASTDTQYF. This chain uses TRBV10-3 with TRBJ2-3, with D possibly matching TRBD1 (5 bases). The CDR3 extends over 14 amino acids. Per the germline V gene, CDR1 is ENHRY and CDR2 is SYGVKD. Trimming removed 3 bases from V and 0 bases from J, with 7 bases in between.

This chain uses TRBV20-1 with TRBJ2-5, with a weak D call TRBD2 (5 bases). The germline CDR1 and CDR2 sequences are DFQATT and SNEGSKA (reference sequence). The V end lost 5 bases, the J end lost 2 bases, and 9 bases lay between the germline ends. CDR3 length equals 12 residues. CDR3 protein: CSARRVQETQYF. The CDR3 region has the DNA TGCAGTGCTCGGCGGGTTCAAGAGACCCAGTACTTC.